There are many counts of the clone carrying this T cell receptor (beta chain). Antigen specificity is unknown. Preparation of the bulk TCR libraries relied on previously described methods and listed TCR primers. TCRdb used MiXCR to reprocess the PCR reads, holding one entry per CDR3 protein. In the table there are about 640,000 distinct CDR3 sequences, 15% to 20% of which are singletons. The data were taken from a study of molecular identifiers for immune sequencing clone quantification. Study at large: Replicates partitioned RNA from 20,000 or 100,000 naive CD8 cells into five parts, sequencing four. Findings of the study overall: Clones carrying above 20 RNA copies accounted for over 98% of effector molecules, under 1% in naive cells.

The trim removed 0 bases at V and 4 bases at J, leaving 6 bases unmatched. The germline gives CDR1 SQVTM, CDR2 ANQGSEA. The CDR3 runs to 16 residues. Based on a CD8+CD4-CCR7+CD45RA+ profile, naive CD8 T cells were sorted. This TCR was recovered from a human donor in good health. Some libraries in this study had Jurkat cell RNA spiked in. The sample taken for sequencing was naive CD8+ T cells from blood, with Jurkat cell RNA spiked in. Documented subset: FACS-sorted CD8+CD4-CCR7+CD45RA+ naive T cells. V and J are TRBV29-1 and TRBJ2-2, with 9 positions matching TRBD1. The CDR3 DNA is TGCAGCGTTGAAGATAACGGACAGGGGACCACCGGGGAGCTGTTTTTT. It codes for CSVEDNGQGTTGELFF.